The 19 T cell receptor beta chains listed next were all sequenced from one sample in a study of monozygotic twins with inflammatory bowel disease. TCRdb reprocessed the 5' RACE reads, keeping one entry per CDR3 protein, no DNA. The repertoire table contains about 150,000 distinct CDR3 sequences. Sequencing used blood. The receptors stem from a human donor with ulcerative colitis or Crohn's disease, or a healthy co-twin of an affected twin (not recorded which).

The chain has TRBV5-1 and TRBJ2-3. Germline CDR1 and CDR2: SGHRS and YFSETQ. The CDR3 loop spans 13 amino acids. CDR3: CASYLIDTDTQYF.

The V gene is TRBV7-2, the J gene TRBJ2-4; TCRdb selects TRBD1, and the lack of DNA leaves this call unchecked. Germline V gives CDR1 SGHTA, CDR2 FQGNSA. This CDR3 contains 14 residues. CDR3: CASSLRTGLSIQYF.

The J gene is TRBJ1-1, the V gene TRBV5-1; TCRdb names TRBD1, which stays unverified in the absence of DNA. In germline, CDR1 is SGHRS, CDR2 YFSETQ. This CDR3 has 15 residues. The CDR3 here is CASSLRQGWATEAFF.

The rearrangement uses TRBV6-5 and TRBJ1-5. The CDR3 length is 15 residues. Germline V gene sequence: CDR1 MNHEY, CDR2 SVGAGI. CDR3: CASSSAIRSNQPQHF.

CDR3 loop: CASSLARQGQGNTIYF. The rearrangement uses TRBV12-3 or TRBV12-4 and TRBJ1-3; the D call of TRBD1 rests on TCRdb alone, since no DNA is present to check it. There are 16 residues in the CDR3.

The CDR3 sequence is CASSIGLTEAFF. V is TRBV19 and J is TRBJ1-1. There are 12 residues in the CDR3. Germline CDR1 and CDR2: LNHDA and SQIVND (reference sequence).

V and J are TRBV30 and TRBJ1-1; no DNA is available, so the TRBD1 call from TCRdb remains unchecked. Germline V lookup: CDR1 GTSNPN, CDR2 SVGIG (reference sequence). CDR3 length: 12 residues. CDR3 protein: CAWSPKPPEAFF.

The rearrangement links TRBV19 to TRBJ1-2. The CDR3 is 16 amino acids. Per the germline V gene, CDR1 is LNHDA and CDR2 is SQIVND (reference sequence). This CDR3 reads CASSIGRILMNYGYTF.

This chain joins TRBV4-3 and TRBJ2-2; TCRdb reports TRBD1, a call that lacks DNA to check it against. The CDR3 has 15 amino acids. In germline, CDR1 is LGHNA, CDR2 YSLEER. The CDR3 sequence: CASSQGDSATGELFF.

CDR3 sequence reads: CASSPNTGERETQYF. This chain uses TRBV11-2 with TRBJ2-5; TCRdb returns TRBD1, unconfirmable since there is no DNA. This CDR3 has 15 amino acids. Per the germline V gene, CDR1 is SGHAT and CDR2 is FQNNGV.

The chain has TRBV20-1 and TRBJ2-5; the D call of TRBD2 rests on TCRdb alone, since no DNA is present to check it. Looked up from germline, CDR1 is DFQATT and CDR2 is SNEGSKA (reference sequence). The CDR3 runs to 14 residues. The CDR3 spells CSAPAGGPKETQYF.

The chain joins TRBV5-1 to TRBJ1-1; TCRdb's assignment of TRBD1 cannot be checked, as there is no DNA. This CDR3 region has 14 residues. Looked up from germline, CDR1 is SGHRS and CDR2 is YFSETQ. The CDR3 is CASSLEPRDTEAFF.

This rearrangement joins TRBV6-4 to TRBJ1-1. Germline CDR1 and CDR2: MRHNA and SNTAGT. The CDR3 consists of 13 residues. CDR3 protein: CASSDSMETEAFF.

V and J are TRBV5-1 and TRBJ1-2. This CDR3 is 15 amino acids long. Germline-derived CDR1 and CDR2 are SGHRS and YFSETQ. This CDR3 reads CASRSLGGNDYGYTF.

CDR3 in amino acids: CAWSTDRDIQPQHF. The chain couples TRBV30 to TRBJ1-5; without DNA, the TCRdb call of TRBD1 cannot be checked. This CDR3 has 14 residues. Germline V lookup: CDR1 GTSNPN, CDR2 SVGIG (reference sequence).

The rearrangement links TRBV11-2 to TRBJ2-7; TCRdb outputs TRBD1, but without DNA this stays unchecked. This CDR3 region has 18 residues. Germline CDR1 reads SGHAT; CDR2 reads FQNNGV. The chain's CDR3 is CASSLQTDRPHRVHEQYF.

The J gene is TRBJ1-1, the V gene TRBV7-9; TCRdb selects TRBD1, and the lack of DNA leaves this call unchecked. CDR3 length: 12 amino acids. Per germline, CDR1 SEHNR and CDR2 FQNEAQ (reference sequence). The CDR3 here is CASSLGVTEAFF.

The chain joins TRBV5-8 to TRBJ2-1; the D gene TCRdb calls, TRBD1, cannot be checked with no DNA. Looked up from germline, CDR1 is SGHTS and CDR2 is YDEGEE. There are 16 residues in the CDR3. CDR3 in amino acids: CASSLRQGGRYNEQFF.

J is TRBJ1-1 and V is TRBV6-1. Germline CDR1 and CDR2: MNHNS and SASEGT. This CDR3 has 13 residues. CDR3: CASSEARRTEAFF.